One sample yielded the 2 T cell receptor beta chains listed below, sequenced in a study of cytomegalovirus exposure and HLA in healthy donors. The PCR had 60 Vbeta and 13 Jbeta primers. TCRdb's copy holds only in-frame clones and misses some; the assay was immunoSEQ multiplex PCR. The table includes 150,000 to 200,000 clones, roughly 80% detected once. The source material was PBMCs. These receptors all stem from a woman between 45 and 60 years old in good health and CMV-seronegative.

CDR3 sequence (DNA): TGTGCTACTCGGGAGGGTCCGACCACAGATACGCAGTATTTT. Translated: CATREGPTTDTQYF. The V call is TRBV10-3, the J call TRBJ2-3, with TRBD2 identical over 8 bases. CDR3 length equals 14 residues. Germline CDR1 reads ENHRY; CDR2 reads SYGVKD.

There are a few counts of this clone. CDR3 DNA: TGTGCCAGCAGTACCCAAAGGGGGGGGAAACTGTTTTTT. This translates into CASSTQRGGKLFF. V and J are TRBV6-1 and TRBJ1-4; TRBD1 is a possible D gene (6 bases). Germline V lookup: CDR1 MNHNS, CDR2 SASEGT. This CDR3 comprises 13 residues. Trimming took 5 bases from V and 11 from J, leaving 15 bases between them.